The text below deals with one T cell receptor beta chain. Its target is not known. This specimen comes from a study of cytomegalovirus exposure and HLA in healthy donors. Study-wide background: There were about 85 million unique TCRs (from HLA-typed donors) in an early data release.

V was clipped by 3 bases and J by 1 base, with 18 bases between them. This CDR3 comprises 17 residues. Germline V lookup: CDR1 LGHNT, CDR2 FRNRAP. Findings and limits, study-wide: A previous analysis found most TCR beta V segments productive roughly 90% or roughly 30% of the time. Diagnosis of cytomegalovirus status made by the classifier reportedly showed high specificity and sensitivity. TCR beta sequences reportedly predicted the HLA-A and HLA-B alleles of most subjects accurately.

PCR used 60 Vbeta primers and 13 Jbeta primers. Assay: immunoSEQ multiplex PCR; the TCRdb copy retains only in-frame clones and omits some. The profile shows about 270,000 clones, roughly two thirds of them singletons. The clonotype comes from a female donor in good health and CMV-seronegative. The chain has TRBV12-5 and TRBJ1-1; perhaps TRBD1 as D (5 bases). The sample consisted of PBMCs. DNA for the CDR3: TGTGCTAGTGGTTTTTTCGCGGCTATAACAGGGAACACTGAAGCTTTCTTT. Amino acids: CASGFFAAITGNTEAFF.